This T cell receptor beta chain was identified in a study of OX40 agonist ivuxolimab in advanced cancers. Study-level background: Patients with prior anti-PD-1, anti-PD-L1 or anti-CTLA-4 therapy were eligible; approximately 40% had some. Partial responses were seen in three patients, one with hepatocellular carcinoma and two with cutaneous melanoma.

Sampled blood was obtained at baseline, cycle 4 day 1, and cycle 7 day 1. V was trimmed by 3 bases and J by 8 bases, leaving 10 bases between them. The CDR3 extends over 12 amino acids. Germline CDR1 reads MGHRA; CDR2 reads YSYEKL. This clone appeared a few times. The antigen is undetermined. Clones were read by immunoSEQ multiplex PCR, and TCRdb kept only the in-frame ones, dropping some. The sample has over 70,000 clones; approximately 91% are singletons. Study findings and constraints: CD4+ T cells averaged fewer expanded clones than CD8+ T cells.

V gene TRBV4-1 combines with J gene TRBJ1-2; D not resolved. The sequence derives from an adult with an advanced solid tumor such as melanoma, head and neck, liver or kidney cancer. The material sequenced was CD4+ or CD8+ T cells sorted from blood, taken in a trial of the OX40 agonist ivuxolimab. CDR3 sequence reads: CASSHLTGGYTF. The CDR3 bases are TGCGCCAGCAGCCACCTCACGGGGGGCTACACCTTC.